This TCR beta chain was found in a study of blood T cells in healthy people across ages. Trimming removed 3 bases from V and 9 bases from J; junction bases left unmatched: 9. CDR1 is DFQATT, CDR2 SNEGSKA, per germline (reference sequence). The CDR3 sequence is 15 residues long. A second about 7 to 12 cycle PCR used barcoded and J-beta primers. Using its own MiXCR run on the 5' RACE reads, TCRdb lists one record per CDR3 protein. The table records approximately 1.5 million distinct CDR3 sequences, roughly 43% of them present only once. Sequencing used blood. The chain has TRBV20-1 and TRBJ2-1, with TRBD1 identical over 12 bases. The source of this sequence is a young woman in good health. The CDR3 spells CSARDTGTGGFEQFF. As DNA, the CDR3 is TGCAGTGCTAGGGACACCGGGACAGGGGGCTTTGAGCAGTTCTTC.